Described below is a single T cell receptor beta chain sequence and its context. No cognate antigen has been identified for it. No much larger clone exists at a distance of one base, and base qualities are not known. The library was prepared using the immunoSEQ multiplex PCR assay. Rearranged TCR beta chain sequences were amplified using the hsTCRB Kit according to the manufacturer's protocol. TCRB libraries were sequenced on an Illumina MiSeq. Under the source paper's analysis protocol: The kit vendor's proprietary platform handled demultiplexing, trimming and gene mapping. Sourced from immuneACCESS, this table was stored by TCRdb with only in-frame sequences that have V and J called. A share of the clones is absent; for the studies checked, an unresolved V gene accounts for under half, and the remainder has no known explanation. Clone size and the V and J calls come from that table; the DNA yielded D and trimming. The sample yields tens of thousands of clones; 76% were counted once. The top ten constitute 4% to 5.5% of the sample.

This specimen belongs to a study of a mutant IDH1 vaccine in newly diagnosed glioma (dated by TCRdb to about 2021). Background for the entire study: In the chemotherapy-containing groups, vaccination started alongside temozolomide cycles, whereas in patients who had radiotherapy alone it started 4-6 weeks after radiotherapy. The week-35 safety follow-up took place at visit V12, and the week-47 end of study took place at visit V13. Prior to enrollment, standard therapy consisting of radiotherapy alone, temozolomide alone, or radiochemotherapy with temozolomide had been administered to patients, with the combination being received by most patients. Of the roughly 30 treated patients, 62.5% were male and approximately 38% were female, and a mean age of approximately 40 years was recorded. Peripheral blood samples were drawn at six visits, namely V03 (baseline), V05, V07, V10, V12 and V13. Longitudinal TCRB deep sequencing was performed for around 23 treated patients wherever samples were available for exploratory analyses. Beyond this particular receptor, the publication reports: PBMC samples for TCRB deep sequencing were selected based on availability. The authors noted that analyses of patient blood samples could not be reproduced because of sample limitations. Changes in the top peripheral T cell clonotypes picked up by TCRB sequencing did not appear to be linked to pseudoprogression. Immune responses induced by the vaccine were seen in around 94% of patients across multiple MHC alleles.

The sample's time point label is to be understood as: week 47, end of study. Each vaccine dose was 300 ug of a 20-mer mutant IDH1 peptide in Montanide, given subcutaneously with topical imiquimod. Eight vaccinations were administered to patients in weeks 1, 3, 5, 7, 11, 15, 19 and 23, corresponding to visits V03 through V10. The donors had newly diagnosed IDH1-mutant astrocytomas of WHO grade 3 or 4 that showed loss of nuclear ATRX. The samples were drawn from NOA16, a multicentre, single-arm, open-label phase I trial in Germany that tested a mutant IDH1 peptide vaccine in humans for the first time. The DNeasy Blood and Tissue Kit was used to extract genomic DNA from EDTA blood for TCRB sequencing. Taken from the germline V gene, the CDR1 and CDR2 loops are SGHVS and FQNEAQ. The trim is 4 bases for V and 11 bases for J, with a gap of 11 bases between the germline ends. Its CDR3 holds 11 amino acids, cysteine through phenylalanine. The CDR3 DNA has 33 bases and is translated from base 1.

The sequence came from a middle-aged woman with glioma. Some clones in this sample may be carry-over from other donors' samples. The rearranged segments are TRBV7-8 and TRBJ1-1, with TRBD1 perhaps the D gene, on 6 matching bases. The specimen was PBMCs, collected from a glioma patient whose treatment included an IDH1 peptide vaccine. This receptor has the CDR3 CASSSHRVAFF. The sequenced DNA: TGTGCCAGCAGCTCCCACAGGGTTGCTTTCTTT.